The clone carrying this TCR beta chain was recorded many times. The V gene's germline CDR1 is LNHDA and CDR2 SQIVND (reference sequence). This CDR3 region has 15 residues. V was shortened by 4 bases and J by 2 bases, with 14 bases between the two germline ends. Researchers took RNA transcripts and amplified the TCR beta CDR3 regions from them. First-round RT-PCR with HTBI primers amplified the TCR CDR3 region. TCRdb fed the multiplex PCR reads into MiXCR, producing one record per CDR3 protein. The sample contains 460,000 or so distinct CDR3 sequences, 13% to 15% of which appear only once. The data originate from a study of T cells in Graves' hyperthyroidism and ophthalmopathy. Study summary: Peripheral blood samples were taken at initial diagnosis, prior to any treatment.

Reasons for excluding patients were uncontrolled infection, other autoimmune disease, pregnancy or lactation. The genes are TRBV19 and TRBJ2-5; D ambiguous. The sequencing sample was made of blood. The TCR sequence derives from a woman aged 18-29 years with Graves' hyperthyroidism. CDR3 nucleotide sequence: TGTGCCAGTAGTACCCCAGTCCAGGCACAAGAGACCCAGTACTTC. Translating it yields CASSTPVQAQETQYF.